A selection of T cell receptor beta chains follows, all from one sample in a study of T-cell reconstitution after alpha-beta-depleted transplantation in children. TCRdb re-called the PCR reads through MiXCR, storing one row per CDR3 protein. The table includes hundreds of thousands of distinct CDR3 sequences, around 7.5% detected once. Specimen: PBMCs, mostly from graft donor cells, collected 180 days after TCRalphabeta/CD19-depleted stem cell transplant. The receptors come from a male patient younger than 18 who had a stem cell transplant for acute lymphoblastic leukemia, so the T cells may come from the graft donor. CDR3s include the opening cysteine and the closing phenylalanine or tryptophan. The order of the fields is CDR3 length, J gene, D gene, clone size, V gene, CDR3 DNA, CDR3 protein. A D gene is named only where the DNA matches it firmly. Rows may omit the clone size; those that give it use once, few, many or a size class.

12	TRBJ1-5	NA	many	TRBV7-8	TGTGCCAGCAGCAAAGGCAATCAGCCCCAGCATTTT	CASSKGNQPQHF
16	TRBJ1-4	NA	many	TRBV20-1	TGCAGTGCTAGAGGGGGGGGGCAGTCCACTAATGAAAAACTGTTTTTT	CSARGGGQSTNEKLFF
17	TRBJ2-4	TRBD2	many	TRBV6-1	TGTGCCAGCAGTCTAGCGGGAGGCCCCCTAGCCAAAAACATTCAGTACTTC	CASSLAGGPLAKNIQYF
16	TRBJ2-5	NA	many	TRBV11-2	TGTGCCAGCAGCTTTAGGGGGAAGCGATTGGAAGAGACCCAGTACTTC	CASSFRGKRLEETQYF
16	TRBJ2-5	TRBD2	many	TRBV18	TGTGCCAGCTCACCACCGAGTCGCGGGGGCCAAGAGACCCAGTACTTC	CASSPPSRGGQETQYF
16	TRBJ2-1	TRBD1	many	TRBV27	TGTGCCAGCAGTTGGTCGACAGGGGGCACCTACAATGAGCAGTTCTTC	CASSWSTGGTYNEQFF
11	TRBJ2-7	NA	many	TRBV14	TGTGCCAGCAGCCAAGAGCGGGAGCAGTACTTC	CASSQEREQYF
17	TRBJ1-2	NA	many	TRBV5-1	TGCGCCAGCAGCCCATCCATCCGGGACGCTCTTGGGTATGGCTACACCTTC	CASSPSIRDALGYGYTF
12	TRBJ2-4	NA	many	TRBV20-1	TGCAGTGCTCCCAGACAGTTAAACATTCAGTACTTC	CSAPRQLNIQYF
16	TRBJ2-3	NA	many	TRBV25-1	TGTGCCAGCAGTGAATATACGGAGAGGGCCCGGAATACGCAGTATTTT	CASSEYTERARNTQYF
13	TRBJ1-2	NA	many	TRBV2	TGTGCCAGCAGTTCACAGGCAATTGATGGCTACACCTTC	CASSSQAIDGYTF
14	TRBJ2-7	NA	many	TRBV9	TGTGCCAGCAGCGTAGGATGGTATCCCTACGAGCAGTACTTC	CASSVGWYPYEQYF
15	TRBJ2-5	NA	many	TRBV27	TGTGCCAGCAGAGAGTTGGGGCCTCTCCAAGAGACCCAGTACTTC	CASRELGPLQETQYF
16	TRBJ1-1	NA	many	TRBV18	TGTGCCAGCTCACCACCGGGGGGGAAGGTGAACACTGAAGCTTTCTTT	CASSPPGGKVNTEAFF
16	TRBJ2-3	TRBD1	many	TRBV7-8	TGTGCCAGCAGCCGGAGCCGGGACAGGGTGGCAGATACGCAGTATTTT	CASSRSRDRVADTQYF
14	TRBJ2-2	NA	many	TRBV7-8	TGTGCCAGCAGCAAGGGACATAACACCGGGGAGCTGTTTTTT	CASSKGHNTGELFF
15	TRBJ1-1	NA	many	TRBV12-3/TRBV12-4	TGTGCCAGCACCCTAGGGAACAGGCGGAACACTGAAGCTTTCTTT	CASTLGNRRNTEAFF
11	TRBJ2-5	NA	many	TRBV7-9	TGTGCCGAGTCAGGTGGAGAGACCCAGTACTTC	CAESGGETQYF
18	TRBJ2-5	TRBD2	many	TRBV11-2	TGTGCCAGCAGCTTAGAGTACCCGGGACTAGCGGGGGATGAGACCCAGTACTTC	CASSLEYPGLAGDETQYF
13	TRBJ2-7	NA	many	TRBV6-1	TGTGCCAGCAGTGTGACAGGCCTCTACGAGCAGTACTTC	CASSVTGLYEQYF
15	TRBJ1-2	NA	many	TRBV28	TGTGCCAGCAGGAATGGACAGCCCGGGGGCTATGGCTACACCTTC	CASRNGQPGGYGYTF
14	TRBJ2-2	TRBD2	many	TRBV28	TGTGCCAGCAAGGGCGGGAGTCTCACCGGGGAGCTGTTTTTT	CASKGGSLTGELFF
15	TRBJ2-2	NA	many	TRBV12-3/TRBV12-4	TGTGCCAGCTCCCGGACTGCGGCTGACACCGGGGAGCTGTTTTTT	CASSRTAADTGELFF
16	TRBJ1-6	NA	NA	TRBV20-1	TGCAGTGCTAGAGTCAGTTGGGGCTCCTATAATTCACCCCTCCACTTT	CSARVSWGSYNSPLHF
13	TRBJ2-7	NA	many	TRBV4-2	TGTGCCAGCAGCCAAGATTTAGTGGGCGAGCAGTACTTC	CASSQDLVGEQYF
18	TRBJ1-6	NA	many	TRBV7-3	TGTGCCAGCAGCTCGATTTCCGGGACACGGTGGTATAATTCACCCCTCCACTTT	CASSSISGTRWYNSPLHF
14	TRBJ2-1	NA	many	TRBV29-1	TGCAGCGTAGCCGCAGGGGGGTCCTACAATGAGCAGTTCTTC	CSVAAGGSYNEQFF
16	TRBJ2-4	NA	many	TRBV5-6	TGTGCCAGCAGCTTGGGGAGGAATATAGCCAAAAACATTCAGTACTTC	CASSLGRNIAKNIQYF
14	TRBJ1-1	NA	many	TRBV15	TGTGCCACCAGCATCCCGAGAGGGAAGACTGAAGCTTTCTTT	CATSIPRGKTEAFF
16	TRBJ2-1	TRBD1	many	TRBV4-3	TGCGCCAGCAGCCAAGTCCTCCGGGACAGGGACAATGAGCAGTTCTTC	CASSQVLRDRDNEQFF
14	TRBJ2-1	NA	many	TRBV2	TGTGCCAGCTGGGTCCCGAGCTCCTACAATGAGCAGTTCTTC	CASWVPSSYNEQFF
16	TRBJ2-1	TRBD2	many	TRBV2	TGTGCCAGCAGTGTCCCTACTAGCGGACCATACAATGAGCAGTTCTTC	CASSVPTSGPYNEQFF
14	TRBJ2-7	NA	many	TRBV5-1	TGCGCCAGCAGCCCGGGGGAGGACCGATACGAGCAGTACTTC	CASSPGEDRYEQYF
14	TRBJ2-2	NA	many	TRBV27	TGTGCCAGCAGTTTATCGGCGTGGACCGGGGAGCTGTTTTTT	CASSLSAWTGELFF
16	TRBJ2-2	NA	many	TRBV5-1	TGCGCCAGCAGCTTGGTCGCGGGGACTGTCACCGGGGAGCTGTTTTTT	CASSLVAGTVTGELFF
14	TRBJ2-7	TRBD1	many	TRBV6-1	TGTGCCAGCAGGACAGGGTGGCTTTCCTACGAGCAGTACTTC	CASRTGWLSYEQYF
15	TRBJ2-7	NA	many	TRBV4-1	TGCGCCAGCAGCCAAGAGGGGGGCAGCTCCTACGAGCAGTACTTC	CASSQEGGSSYEQYF
14	TRBJ2-5	NA	many	TRBV10-3	TGTGCCATCGGGTGGACAGGAGGGGAAGAGACCCAGTACTTC	CAIGWTGGEETQYF
13	TRBJ2-3	NA	many	TRBV12-3/TRBV12-4	TGTGCCAGCAGTTTGACGAGAGCAGATACGCAGTATTTT	CASSLTRADTQYF
15	TRBJ1-5	NA	many	TRBV7-8	TGTGCCAGCAGCTTAGGAGGGTTGGCCAATCAGCCCCAGCATTTT	CASSLGGLANQPQHF
15	TRBJ1-5	TRBD1	many	TRBV13	TGTGCCAGCAGCTTAGGCGGGGCAGGGGGTCAGCCCCAGCATTTT	CASSLGGAGGQPQHF
16	TRBJ1-3	NA	many	TRBV9	TGTGCCAGCAGTCCAAGGCAGGGGCTCTCTGGAAACACCATATATTTT	CASSPRQGLSGNTIYF
14	TRBJ1-4	TRBD1	many	TRBV6-1	TGTGCCAGCAGTGGGACAGGAACTAATGAAAAACTGTTTTTT	CASSGTGTNEKLFF
12	TRBJ2-5	NA	many	TRBV7-2	TGTGCCAGCGGAAAGTACCAAGAGACCCAGTACTTC	CASGKYQETQYF
14	TRBJ2-3	NA	many	TRBV2	TGTGCCAGCAGTGTGGGGACAAGATCCGATACGCAGTATTTT	CASSVGTRSDTQYF
13	TRBJ2-5	NA	many	TRBV4-2	TGTGCCAGCAGCCAGCGACGGGAAGAGACCCAGTACTTC	CASSQRREETQYF
14	TRBJ2-5	NA	many	TRBV7-9	TGTGCCAGCAGCTTAGCGGGAGTAAAGGAGACCCAGTACTTC	CASSLAGVKETQYF
14	TRBJ2-5	NA	many	TRBV6-1	TGTGCCAGCAGTCAAGTGACAGTGAAAGAGACCCAGTACTTC	CASSQVTVKETQYF
16	TRBJ2-7	TRBD2	NA	TRBV7-2	TGTGCCAGCAGCTTAGCCCTAGCGGGGGGGCCATACGAGCAGTACTTC	CASSLALAGGPYEQYF
14	TRBJ2-1	TRBD2	many	TRBV12-3/TRBV12-4	TGTGCCAGCAGCCTCCGACTAGCCCGCAATGAGCAGTTCTTC	CASSLRLARNEQFF
13	TRBJ2-5	NA	many	TRBV9	TGTGCCAGCAGCGTATCGGGCGAGGAGACCCAGTACTTC	CASSVSGEETQYF
16	TRBJ2-5	NA	many	TRBV12-3/TRBV12-4	TGTGCCAGCAGTTTAGAACGGGGGAGTCACCAAGAGACCCAGTACTTC	CASSLERGSHQETQYF
15	TRBJ2-4	TRBD2	many	TRBV5-1	TGCGCCAGCAGCTTGGCGGGAGGGCCGGGAAACATTCAGTACTTC	CASSLAGGPGNIQYF
15	TRBJ1-2	NA	many	TRBV7-2	TGTGCCAGCAGCTTAGGCAGGGGCCCTCTTTATGGCTACACCTTC	CASSLGRGPLYGYTF
16	TRBJ1-1	TRBD1	many	TRBV29-1	TGCAGCGCCGTCGGCCAGGGGGCTAGGATGAACACTGAAGCTTTCTTT	CSAVGQGARMNTEAFF
14	TRBJ1-5	NA	many	TRBV6-1	TGTGCCAGCAGAAGGACAGCCCGAGAACAGCCCCAGCATTTT	CASRRTAREQPQHF
14	TRBJ2-7	NA	many	TRBV12-3/TRBV12-4	TGTGCCAGCACCCTTGGACTTGTACCCTACGAGCAGTACTTC	CASTLGLVPYEQYF
14	TRBJ1-5	NA	many	TRBV29-1	TGCAGCGTATCTACAGGGAGAAGCAATCAGCCCCAGCATTTT	CSVSTGRSNQPQHF
14	TRBJ1-5	NA	many	TRBV6-1	TGTGCCAGCAGTGCCGGGGGGCAGGGTCAGCCCCAGCATTTT	CASSAGGQGQPQHF
13	TRBJ2-5	NA	many	TRBV21-1	TGTGCCAGCAGCACGACAGGGTTAGAGACCCAGTACTTC	CASSTTGLETQYF